The present T cell receptor (beta chain) was sequenced within a study of regulatory T cells in long-lasting Graves disease. About the study: Persistent Graves' disease meant over 5 years of antithyroid drugs with positive TSH receptor antibodies.

Time point noted: persistent/refractory GD, antithyroid drugs over 5 years with positive TRAb. Researchers made the TCR library from RNA that was extracted from PBMCs. This clonotype was seen at least ten times. Researchers made TCR beta libraries by using iRepertoire HTBI primers and running Arm-PCR on CDR3 regions. Using its own MiXCR run on the multiplex PCR reads, TCRdb lists one record per CDR3 protein. The table has about 310,000 distinct CDR3 sequences, 22% seen once. The source material was peripheral blood mononuclear cells (PBMCs), sampled when the disease was refractory, from a patient treated with antithyroid drugs. This TCR derives from a female donor with Graves disease.

The chain's CDR3 is CASSLQLAKNIQYF. In nucleotides, the CDR3 is TGTGCCAGCAGCTTACAGTTAGCCAAAAACATTCAGTACTTC. V and J are TRBV7-2 and TRBJ2-4; D gene unclear. CDR1 and CDR2 (germline): SGHTA, FQGNSA. CDR3 length equals 14 residues. Trimming left V 2 bases short and J 0 bases short, with 5 bases between.